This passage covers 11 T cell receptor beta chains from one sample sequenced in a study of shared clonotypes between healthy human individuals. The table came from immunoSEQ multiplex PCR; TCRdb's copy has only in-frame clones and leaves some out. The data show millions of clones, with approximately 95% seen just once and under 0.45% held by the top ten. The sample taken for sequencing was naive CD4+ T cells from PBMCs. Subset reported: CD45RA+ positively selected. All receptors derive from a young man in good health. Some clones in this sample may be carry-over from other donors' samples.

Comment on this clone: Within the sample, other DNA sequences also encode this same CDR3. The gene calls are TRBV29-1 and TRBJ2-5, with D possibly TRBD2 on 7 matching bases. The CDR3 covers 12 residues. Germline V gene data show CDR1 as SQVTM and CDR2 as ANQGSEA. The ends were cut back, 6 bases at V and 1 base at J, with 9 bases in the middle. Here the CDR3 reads CSVRGGQETQYF. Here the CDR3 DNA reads TGCAGCGTGAGGGGGGGCCAAGAGACCCAGTACTTC.

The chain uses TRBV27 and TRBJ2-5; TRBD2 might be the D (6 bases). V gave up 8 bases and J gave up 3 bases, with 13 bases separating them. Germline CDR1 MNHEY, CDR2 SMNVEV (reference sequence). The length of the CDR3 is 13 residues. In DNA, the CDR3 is TGTGCCAGCTGCCGGAGGGCCGAAGAGACCCAGTACTTC. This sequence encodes CASCRRAEETQYF.

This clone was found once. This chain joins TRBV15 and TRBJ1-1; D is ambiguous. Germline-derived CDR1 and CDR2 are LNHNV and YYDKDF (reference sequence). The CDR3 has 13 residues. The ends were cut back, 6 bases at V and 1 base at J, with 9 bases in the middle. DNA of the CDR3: TGTGCCACCAGAGGGCTCGGGAACACTGAAGCTTTCTTT. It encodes CATRGLGNTEAFF.

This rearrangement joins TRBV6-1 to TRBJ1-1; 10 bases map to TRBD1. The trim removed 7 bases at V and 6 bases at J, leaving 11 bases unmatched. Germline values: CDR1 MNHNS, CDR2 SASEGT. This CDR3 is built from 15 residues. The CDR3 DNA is TGTGCCAGCACCCTGAGGGACAGGGGAGGGGCTGAAGCTTTCTTT. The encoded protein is CASTLRDRGGAEAFF.

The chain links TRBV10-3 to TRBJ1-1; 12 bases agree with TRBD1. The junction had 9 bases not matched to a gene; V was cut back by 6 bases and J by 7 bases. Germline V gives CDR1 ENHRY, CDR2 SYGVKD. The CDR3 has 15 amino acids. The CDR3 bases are TGTGCCATCAGCAGCGCGGGACAGGGGGCCGATGAAGCTTTCTTT. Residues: CAISSAGQGADEAFF.

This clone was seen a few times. The CDR3: CASSIEGGWTEAFF. The DNA for the CDR3 is TGTGCCAGTAGTATTGAGGGGGGTTGGACTGAAGCTTTCTTT. The chain employs TRBV19 and TRBJ1-1; TRBD1 is a possible D gene (6 bases). The CDR3 extends over 14 amino acids. V dropped 3 bases and J dropped 5 bases, with 13 bases sitting between them. Germline CDR1 reads LNHDA; CDR2 reads SQIVND (reference sequence).

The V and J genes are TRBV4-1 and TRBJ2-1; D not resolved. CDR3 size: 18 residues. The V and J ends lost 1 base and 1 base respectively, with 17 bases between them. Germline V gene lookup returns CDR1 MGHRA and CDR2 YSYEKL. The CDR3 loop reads CASSQGLLRVVSYNEQFF. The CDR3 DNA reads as TGCGCCAGCAGCCAAGGATTGCTCCGAGTGGTTTCCTACAATGAGCAGTTCTTC.

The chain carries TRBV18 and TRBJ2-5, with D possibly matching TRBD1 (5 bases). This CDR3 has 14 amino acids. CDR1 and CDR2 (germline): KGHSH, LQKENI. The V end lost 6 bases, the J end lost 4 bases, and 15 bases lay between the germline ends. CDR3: CASSRVPSGETQYF. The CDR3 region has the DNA TGTGCCAGCTCCAGGGTCCCGTCGGGAGAGACCCAGTACTTC.

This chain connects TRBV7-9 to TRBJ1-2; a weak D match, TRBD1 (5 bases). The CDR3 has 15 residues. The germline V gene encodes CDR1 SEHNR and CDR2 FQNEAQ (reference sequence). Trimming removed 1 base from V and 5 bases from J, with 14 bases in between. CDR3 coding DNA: TGTGCCAGCAGCTTAGGTGGACCCGGGACTTATGGCTACACCTTC. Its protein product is CASSLGGPGTYGYTF.

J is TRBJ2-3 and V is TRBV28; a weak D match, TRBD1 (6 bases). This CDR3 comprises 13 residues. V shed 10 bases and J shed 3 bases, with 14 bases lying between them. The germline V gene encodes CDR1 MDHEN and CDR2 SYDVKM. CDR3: CATGQFGTDTQYF. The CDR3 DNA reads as TGTGCCACCGGACAGTTTGGGACAGATACGCAGTATTTT. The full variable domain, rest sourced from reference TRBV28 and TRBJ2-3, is DVKVTQSSRYLVKRTGEKVFLECVQDMDHENMFWYRQDPGLGLRLIYFSYDVKMKEKGDIPEGYSVSREKKERFSLILESASTNQTSMYLCATGQFGTDTQYFGPGTRLTVL.

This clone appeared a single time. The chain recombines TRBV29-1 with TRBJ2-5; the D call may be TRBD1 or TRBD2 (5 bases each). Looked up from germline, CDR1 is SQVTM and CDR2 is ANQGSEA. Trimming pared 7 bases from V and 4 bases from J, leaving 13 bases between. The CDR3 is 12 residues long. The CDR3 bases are TGCAGCGCTACCGAGGGGTCAGAGACCCAGTACTTC. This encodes CSATEGSETQYF.